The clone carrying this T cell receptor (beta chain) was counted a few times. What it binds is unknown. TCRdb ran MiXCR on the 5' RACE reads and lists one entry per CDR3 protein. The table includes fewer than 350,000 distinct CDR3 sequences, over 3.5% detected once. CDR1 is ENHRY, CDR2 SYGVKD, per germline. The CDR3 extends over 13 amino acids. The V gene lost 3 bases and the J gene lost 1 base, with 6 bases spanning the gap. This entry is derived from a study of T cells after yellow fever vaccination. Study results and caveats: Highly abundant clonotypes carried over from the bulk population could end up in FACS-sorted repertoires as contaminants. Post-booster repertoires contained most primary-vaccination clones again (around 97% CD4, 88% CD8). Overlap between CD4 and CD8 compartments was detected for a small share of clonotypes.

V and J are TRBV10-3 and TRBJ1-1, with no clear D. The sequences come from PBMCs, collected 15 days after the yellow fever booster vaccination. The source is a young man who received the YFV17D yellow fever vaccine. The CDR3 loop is CAISDAENTEAFF. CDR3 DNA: TGTGCCATCAGTGATGCGGAGAACACTGAAGCTTTCTTT.